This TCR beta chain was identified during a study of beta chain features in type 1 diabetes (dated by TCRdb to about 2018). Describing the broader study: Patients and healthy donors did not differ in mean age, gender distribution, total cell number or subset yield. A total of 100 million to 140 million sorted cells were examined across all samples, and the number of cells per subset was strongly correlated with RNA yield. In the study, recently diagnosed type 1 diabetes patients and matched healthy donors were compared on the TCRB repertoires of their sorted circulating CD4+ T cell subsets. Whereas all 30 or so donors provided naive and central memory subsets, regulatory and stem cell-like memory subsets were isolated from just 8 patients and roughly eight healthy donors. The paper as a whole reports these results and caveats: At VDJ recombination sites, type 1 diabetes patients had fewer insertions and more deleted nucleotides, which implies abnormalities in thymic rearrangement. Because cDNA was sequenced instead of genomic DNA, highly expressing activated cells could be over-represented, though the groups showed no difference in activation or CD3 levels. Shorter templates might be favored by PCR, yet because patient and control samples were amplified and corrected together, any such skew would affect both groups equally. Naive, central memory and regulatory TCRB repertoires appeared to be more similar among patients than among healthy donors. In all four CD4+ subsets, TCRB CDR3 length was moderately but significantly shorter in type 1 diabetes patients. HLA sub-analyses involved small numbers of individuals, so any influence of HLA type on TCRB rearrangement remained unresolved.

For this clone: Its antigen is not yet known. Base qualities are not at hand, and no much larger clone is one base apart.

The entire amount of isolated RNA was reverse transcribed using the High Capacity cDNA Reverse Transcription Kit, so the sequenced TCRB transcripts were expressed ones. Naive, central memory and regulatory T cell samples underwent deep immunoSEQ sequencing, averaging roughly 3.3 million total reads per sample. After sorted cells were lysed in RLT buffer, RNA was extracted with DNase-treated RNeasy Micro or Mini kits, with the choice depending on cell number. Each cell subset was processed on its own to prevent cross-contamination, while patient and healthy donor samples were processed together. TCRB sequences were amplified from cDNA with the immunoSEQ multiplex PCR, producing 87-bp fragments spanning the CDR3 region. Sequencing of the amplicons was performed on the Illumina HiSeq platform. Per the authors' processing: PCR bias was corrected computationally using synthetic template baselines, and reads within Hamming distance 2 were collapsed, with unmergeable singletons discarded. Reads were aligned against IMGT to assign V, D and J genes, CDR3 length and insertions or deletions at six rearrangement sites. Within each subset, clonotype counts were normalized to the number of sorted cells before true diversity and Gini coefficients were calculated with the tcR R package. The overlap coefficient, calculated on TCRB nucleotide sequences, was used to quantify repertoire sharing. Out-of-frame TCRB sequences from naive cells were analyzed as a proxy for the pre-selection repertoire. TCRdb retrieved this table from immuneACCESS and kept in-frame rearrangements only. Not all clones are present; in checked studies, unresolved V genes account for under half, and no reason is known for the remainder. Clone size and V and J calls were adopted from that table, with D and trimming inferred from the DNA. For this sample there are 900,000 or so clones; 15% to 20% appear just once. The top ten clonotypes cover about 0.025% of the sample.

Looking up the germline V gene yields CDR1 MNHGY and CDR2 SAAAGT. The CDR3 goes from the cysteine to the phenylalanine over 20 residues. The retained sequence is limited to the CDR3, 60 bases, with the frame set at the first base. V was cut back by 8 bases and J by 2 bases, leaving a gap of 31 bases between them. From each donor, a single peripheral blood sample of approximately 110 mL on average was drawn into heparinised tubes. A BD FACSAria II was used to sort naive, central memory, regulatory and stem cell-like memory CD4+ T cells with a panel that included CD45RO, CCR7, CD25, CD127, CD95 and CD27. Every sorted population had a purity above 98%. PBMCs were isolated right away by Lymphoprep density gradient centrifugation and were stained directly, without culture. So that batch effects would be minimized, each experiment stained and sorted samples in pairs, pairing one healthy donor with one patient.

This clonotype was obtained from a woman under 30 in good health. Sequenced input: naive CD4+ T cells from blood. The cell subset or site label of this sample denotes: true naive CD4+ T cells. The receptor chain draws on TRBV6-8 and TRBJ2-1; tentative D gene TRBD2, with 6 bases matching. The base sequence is TGTGCCAGCGGAGGCGTTTTGGGGCGGCTAGCGCCCTTTACCTACAATGAGCAGTTCTTC. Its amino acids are CASGGVLGRLAPFTYNEQFF.